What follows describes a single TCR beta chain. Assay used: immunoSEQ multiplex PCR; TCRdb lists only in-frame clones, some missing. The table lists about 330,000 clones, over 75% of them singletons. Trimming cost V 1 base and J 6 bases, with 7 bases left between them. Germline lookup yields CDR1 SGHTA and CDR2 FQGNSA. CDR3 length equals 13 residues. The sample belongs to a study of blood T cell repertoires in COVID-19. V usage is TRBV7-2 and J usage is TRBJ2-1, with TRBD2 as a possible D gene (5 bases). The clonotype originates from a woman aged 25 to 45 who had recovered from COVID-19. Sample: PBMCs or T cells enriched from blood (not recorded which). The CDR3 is CASSLVAPNEQFF. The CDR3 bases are TGTGCCAGCAGCTTAGTAGCGCCCAATGAGCAGTTCTTC.